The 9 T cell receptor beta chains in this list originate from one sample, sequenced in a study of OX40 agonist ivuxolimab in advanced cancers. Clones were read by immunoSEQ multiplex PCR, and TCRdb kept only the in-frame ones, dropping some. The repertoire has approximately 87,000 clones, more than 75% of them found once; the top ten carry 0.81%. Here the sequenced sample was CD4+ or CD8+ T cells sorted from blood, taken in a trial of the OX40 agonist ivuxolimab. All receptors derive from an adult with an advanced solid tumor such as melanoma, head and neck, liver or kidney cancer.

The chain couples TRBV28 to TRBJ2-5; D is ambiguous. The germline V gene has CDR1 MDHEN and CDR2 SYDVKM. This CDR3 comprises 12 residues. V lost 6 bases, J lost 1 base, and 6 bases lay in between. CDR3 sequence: CASRPFQETQYF. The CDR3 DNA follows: TGTGCCAGCAGGCCCTTCCAAGAGACCCAGTACTTC.

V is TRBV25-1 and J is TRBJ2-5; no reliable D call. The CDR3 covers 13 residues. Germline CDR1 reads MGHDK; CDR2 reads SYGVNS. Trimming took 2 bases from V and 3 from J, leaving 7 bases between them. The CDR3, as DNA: TGTGCCAGCAGTGAAAATTGGAAAGAGACCCAGTACTTC. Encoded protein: CASSENWKETQYF.

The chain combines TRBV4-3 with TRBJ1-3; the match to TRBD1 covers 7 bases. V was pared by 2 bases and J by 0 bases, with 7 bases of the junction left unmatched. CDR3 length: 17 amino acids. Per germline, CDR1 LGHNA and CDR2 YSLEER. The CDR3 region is CASSQNTGQSSGNTIYF. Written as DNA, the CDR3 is TGCGCCAGCAGCCAAAACACGGGACAGAGCTCTGGAAACACCATATATTTT.

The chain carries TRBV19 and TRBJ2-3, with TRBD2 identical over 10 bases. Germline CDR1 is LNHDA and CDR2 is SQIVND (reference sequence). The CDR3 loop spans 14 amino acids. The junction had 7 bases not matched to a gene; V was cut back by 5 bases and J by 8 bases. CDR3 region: CASSSLAGAVTQYF. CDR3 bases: TGTGCCAGTAGTTCCCTAGCGGGAGCGGTTACGCAGTATTTT.

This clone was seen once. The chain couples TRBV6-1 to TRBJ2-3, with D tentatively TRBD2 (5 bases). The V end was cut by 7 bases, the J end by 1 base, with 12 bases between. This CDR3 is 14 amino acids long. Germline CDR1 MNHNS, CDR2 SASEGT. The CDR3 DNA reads TGTGCCAGCACCTTACTAGTTCGCACAGATACGCAGTATTTT. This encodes CASTLLVRTDTQYF.

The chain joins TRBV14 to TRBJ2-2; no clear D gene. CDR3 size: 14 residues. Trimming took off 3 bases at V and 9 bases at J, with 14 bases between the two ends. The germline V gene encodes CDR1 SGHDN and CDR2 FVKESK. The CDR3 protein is CASSQGIFPRELFF. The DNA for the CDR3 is TGTGCCAGCAGCCAGGGGATTTTTCCCCGGGAGCTGTTTTTT.

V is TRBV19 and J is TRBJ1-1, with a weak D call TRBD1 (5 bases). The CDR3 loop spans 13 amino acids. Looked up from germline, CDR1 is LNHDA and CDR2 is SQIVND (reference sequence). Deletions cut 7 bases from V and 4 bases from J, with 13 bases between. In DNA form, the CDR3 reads TGTGCCAGTACCATGCGGGGGGGCACTGAAGCTTTCTTT. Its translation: CASTMRGGTEAFF.

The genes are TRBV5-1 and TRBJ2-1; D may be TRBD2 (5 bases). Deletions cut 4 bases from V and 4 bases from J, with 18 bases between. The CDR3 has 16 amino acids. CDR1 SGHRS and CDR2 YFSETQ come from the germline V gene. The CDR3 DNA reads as TGCGCCAGCAGCGCCCGTCGGGGAGTTCCTTACAATGAGCAGTTCTTC. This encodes CASSARRGVPYNEQFF.

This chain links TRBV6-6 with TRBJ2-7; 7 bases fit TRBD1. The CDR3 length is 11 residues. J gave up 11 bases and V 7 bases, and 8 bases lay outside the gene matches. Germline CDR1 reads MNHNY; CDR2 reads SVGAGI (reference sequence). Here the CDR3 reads CASKGTDHKYF. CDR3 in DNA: TGTGCCAGCAAAGGGACAGACCATAAGTACTTC.